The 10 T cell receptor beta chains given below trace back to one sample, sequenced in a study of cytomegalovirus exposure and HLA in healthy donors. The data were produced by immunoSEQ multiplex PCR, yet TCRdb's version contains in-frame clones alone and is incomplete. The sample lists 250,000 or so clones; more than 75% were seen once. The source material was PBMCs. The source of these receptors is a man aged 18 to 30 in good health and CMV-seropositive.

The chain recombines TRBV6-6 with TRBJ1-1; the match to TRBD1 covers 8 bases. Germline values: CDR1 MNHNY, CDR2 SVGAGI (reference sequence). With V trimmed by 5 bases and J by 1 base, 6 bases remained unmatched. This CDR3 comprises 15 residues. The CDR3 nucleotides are TGTGCCAGCAGTAATACCGGGACAGGGAACACTGAAGCTTTCTTT. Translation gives CASSNTGTGNTEAFF.

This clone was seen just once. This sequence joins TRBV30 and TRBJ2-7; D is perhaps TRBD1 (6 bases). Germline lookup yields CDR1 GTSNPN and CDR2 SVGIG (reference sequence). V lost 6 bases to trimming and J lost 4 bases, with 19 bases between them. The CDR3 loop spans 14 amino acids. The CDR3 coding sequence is TGTGCCTGCCGAGAGGAGGACAGACATTACGAGCAGTACTTC. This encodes CACREEDRHYEQYF.

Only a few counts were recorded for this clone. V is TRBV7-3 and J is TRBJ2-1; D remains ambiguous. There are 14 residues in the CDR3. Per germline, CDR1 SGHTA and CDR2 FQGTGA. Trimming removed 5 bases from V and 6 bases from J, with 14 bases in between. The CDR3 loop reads CASSLGRSPNEQFF. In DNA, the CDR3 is TGTGCCAGCAGCCTAGGCCGGTCCCCCAATGAGCAGTTCTTC.

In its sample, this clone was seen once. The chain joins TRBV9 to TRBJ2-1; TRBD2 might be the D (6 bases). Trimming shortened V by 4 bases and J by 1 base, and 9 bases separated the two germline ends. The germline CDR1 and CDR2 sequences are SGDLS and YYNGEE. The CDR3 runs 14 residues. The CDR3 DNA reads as TGTGCCAGCAGCCCCGGACTATCCTACAATGAGCAGTTCTTC. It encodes CASSPGLSYNEQFF.

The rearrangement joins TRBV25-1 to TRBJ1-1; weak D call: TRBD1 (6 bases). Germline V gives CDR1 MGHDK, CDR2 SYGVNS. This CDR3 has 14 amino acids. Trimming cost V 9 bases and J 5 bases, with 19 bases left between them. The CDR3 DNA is TGTGCCAGTAGACCAACAGGGTTGGGGACTGAAGCTTTCTTT. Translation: CASRPTGLGTEAFF.

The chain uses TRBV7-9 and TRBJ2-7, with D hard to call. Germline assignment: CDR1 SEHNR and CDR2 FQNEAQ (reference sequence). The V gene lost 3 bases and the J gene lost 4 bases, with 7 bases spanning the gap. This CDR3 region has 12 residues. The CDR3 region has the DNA TGTGCCAGCAGCTTCACAGAATACGAGCAGTACTTC. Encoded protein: CASSFTEYEQYF.

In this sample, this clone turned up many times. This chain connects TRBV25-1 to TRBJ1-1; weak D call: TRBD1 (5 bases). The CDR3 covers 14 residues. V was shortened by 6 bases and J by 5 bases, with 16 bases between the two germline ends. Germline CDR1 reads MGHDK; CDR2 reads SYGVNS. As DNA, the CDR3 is TGTGCCAGCAGCCAAACCAGGGTAAGGACTGAAGCTTTCTTT. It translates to CASSQTRVRTEAFF. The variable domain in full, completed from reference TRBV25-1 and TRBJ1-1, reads EADIYQTPRYLVIGTGKKITLECSQTMGHDKMYWYQQDPGMELHLIHYSYGVNSTEKGDLSSESTVSRIRTEHFPLTLESARPSHTSQYLCASSQTRVRTEAFFGQGTRLTVV.

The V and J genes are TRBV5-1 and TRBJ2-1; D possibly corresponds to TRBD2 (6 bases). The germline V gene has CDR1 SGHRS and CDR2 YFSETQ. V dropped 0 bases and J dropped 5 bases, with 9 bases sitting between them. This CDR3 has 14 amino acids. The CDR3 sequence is CASSLGRTNNEQFF. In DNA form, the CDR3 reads TGCGCCAGCAGCTTGGGCCGGACTAACAATGAGCAGTTCTTC.

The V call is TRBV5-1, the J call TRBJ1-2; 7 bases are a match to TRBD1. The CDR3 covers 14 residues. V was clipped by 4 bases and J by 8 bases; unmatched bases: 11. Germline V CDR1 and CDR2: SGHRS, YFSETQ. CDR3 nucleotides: TGCGCCAGCAGCGGGGACAGCACGACGGGGGGCTACACCTTC. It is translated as CASSGDSTTGGYTF. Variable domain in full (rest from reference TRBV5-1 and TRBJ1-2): KAGVTQTPRYLIKTRGQQVTLSCSPISGHRSVSWYQQTPGQGLQFLFEYFSETQRNKGNFPGRFSGRQFSNSRSEMNVSTLELGDSALYLCASSGDSTTGGYTFGSGTRLTVV.

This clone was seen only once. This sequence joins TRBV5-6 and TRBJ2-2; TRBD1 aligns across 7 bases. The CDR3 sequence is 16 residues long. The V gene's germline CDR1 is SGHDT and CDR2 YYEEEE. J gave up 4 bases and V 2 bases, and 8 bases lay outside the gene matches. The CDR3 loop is CASSFAGTASTGELFF. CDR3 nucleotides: TGTGCCAGCAGCTTCGCCGGGACAGCGAGCACCGGGGAGCTGTTTTTT.